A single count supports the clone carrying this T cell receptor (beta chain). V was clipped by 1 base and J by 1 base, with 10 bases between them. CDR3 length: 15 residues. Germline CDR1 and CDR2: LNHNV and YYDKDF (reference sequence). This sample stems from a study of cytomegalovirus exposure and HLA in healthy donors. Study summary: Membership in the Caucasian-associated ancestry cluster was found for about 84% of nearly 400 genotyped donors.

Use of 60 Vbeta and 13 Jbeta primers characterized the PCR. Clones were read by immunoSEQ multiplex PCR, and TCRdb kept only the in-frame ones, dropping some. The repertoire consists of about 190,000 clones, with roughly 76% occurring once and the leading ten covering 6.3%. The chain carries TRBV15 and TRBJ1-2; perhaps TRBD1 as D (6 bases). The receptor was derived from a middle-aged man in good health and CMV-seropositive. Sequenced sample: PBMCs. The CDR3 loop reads CATSRVTGVNYGYTF. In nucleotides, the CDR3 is TGTGCCACCAGCAGAGTGACAGGTGTTAACTATGGCTACACCTTC.